The 3 T cell receptor beta chains below were found in one sample sequenced in a study of glioma-infiltrating T cells after dendritic cell vaccination. Sequencing was performed with immunoSEQ multiplex PCR; in TCRdb, only in-frame clones are kept and a portion is missing. This table has around 60,000 clones, 85% to 90% appearing once. Time point specified: after dendritic cell vaccination, including at tumor progression/relapse. The specimen comprised blood, sampled after dendritic cell vaccination. These receptors were taken from a human donor with glioblastoma.

V gene TRBV11-3 combines with J gene TRBJ2-7; possible D gene TRBD2, 5 bases. The CDR3 spans 11 residues. The V end lost 8 bases, the J end lost 4 bases, and 9 bases lay between the germline ends. The germline V gene encodes CDR1 SGHNT and CDR2 YENEEA. CDR3 in amino acids: CASAEAYEQYF. The CDR3 DNA reads as TGTGCCAGCGCGGAGGCATACGAGCAGTACTTC. Supplemented by reference TRBV11-3 and TRBJ2-7, the full variable domain reads EAGVVQSPRYKIIEKKQPVAFWCNPISGHNTLYWYLQNLGQGPELLIRYENEEAVDDSQLPKDRFSAERLKGVDSTLKIQPAELGDSAVYLCASAEAYEQYFGPGTRLTVT.

The J gene is TRBJ2-3, the V gene TRBV4-1; D is ambiguous. V was clipped by 2 bases and J by 5 bases, with 5 bases between them. CDR1 MGHRA and CDR2 YSYEKL come from the germline V gene. The CDR3 is 12 amino acids. The CDR3 DNA reads as TGCGCCAGCAGCCAACGTTTAGATACGCAGTATTTT. It encodes CASSQRLDTQYF.

This chain connects TRBV18 to TRBJ2-5; weak D call: TRBD1 (5 bases). This CDR3 comprises 15 residues. Trimming removed 6 bases at V and 0 bases at J, with 14 bases between. The germline gives CDR1 KGHSH, CDR2 LQKENI. CDR3 loop: CASSPGPSYQETQYF. The CDR3 DNA reads TGTGCCAGCTCCCCAGGGCCATCGTACCAAGAGACCCAGTACTTC.